The 17 T cell receptor beta chains given below trace back to one sample, sequenced in a study of T-cell memory formation after mild COVID-19. TCRdb fed the 5' RACE reads into MiXCR, producing one record per CDR3 protein. The sample lists about 620,000 distinct CDR3 sequences; about a sixth were seen once. The source material was PBMCs or a T cell subset sorted from them (not recorded which). These receptor sequences come from an adult woman who had mild COVID-19 (a few samples of this study predate the infection). Cell type and time point are not known.

A few counts support this clonotype. The chain carries TRBV9 and TRBJ2-7; D is unresolved. The CDR3 loop spans 14 amino acids. V shed 0 bases and J shed 6 bases, with 13 bases lying between them. Germline loops: CDR1 SGDLS, CDR2 YYNGEE. CDR3 protein: CASSVAVYKGEQYF. The CDR3 DNA follows: TGTGCCAGCAGCGTAGCTGTCTATAAGGGCGAGCAGTACTTC.

This clonotype was counted between two and nine times. The rearrangement joins TRBV19 to TRBJ2-2; D is unclear. V lost 8 bases and J 4 bases, leaving 17 bases between the germline ends. The CDR3 loop spans 15 amino acids. Germline V CDR1 and CDR2: LNHDA, SQIVND (reference sequence). CDR3 loop: CASATAGLVTGELFF. The CDR3 coding sequence is TGTGCCAGTGCTACCGCCGGGCTGGTCACCGGGGAGCTGTTTTTT.

The rearrangement uses TRBV7-9 and TRBJ1-1, with 7 bases lining up with TRBD1. CDR3 length equals 15 residues. V dropped 3 bases and J dropped 6; count of bases not matched to a gene: 10. In germline, CDR1 is SEHNR, CDR2 FQNEAQ (reference sequence). CDR3 residues: CASSLVDRVGAEAFF. CDR3 nucleotides: TGTGCCAGCAGCTTGGTCGACAGGGTGGGGGCTGAAGCTTTCTTT.

The chain couples TRBV12-3 or TRBV12-4 to TRBJ2-1, with D possibly TRBD2 on 6 matching bases. This CDR3 has 12 amino acids. The ends were cut back, 4 bases at V and 9 bases at J, with 10 bases in the middle. The CDR3 coding sequence is TGTGCCAGCAGTTATACTAGCAGTGAGCAGTTCTTC. Its protein is CASSYTSSEQFF.

The rearrangement joins TRBV11-2 to TRBJ2-5, with TRBD1 matching over 8 bases. The junction had 8 bases not matched to a gene; V was cut back by 3 bases and J by 5 bases. Looked up from germline, CDR1 is SGHAT and CDR2 is FQNNGV. The CDR3 is made up of 15 amino acids. The CDR3 region is CASSFGQGGWETQYF. DNA for the CDR3: TGTGCCAGCAGCTTCGGACAGGGTGGTTGGGAGACCCAGTACTTC.

This clonotype appeared a few times. J is TRBJ2-1 and V is TRBV6-5; 7 nucleotides match TRBD2. The CDR3 totals 15 residues. With V trimmed by 2 bases and J by 9 bases, 10 bases remained unmatched. CDR1 is MNHEY, CDR2 SVGAGI, per germline. CDR3 in DNA: TGTGCCAGCAGTTACGGGACCCAGGGAGGGGCTGAGCAGTTCTTC. Its protein is CASSYGTQGGAEQFF.

The chain links TRBV7-2 to TRBJ1-1; TRBD1 aligns across 7 bases. Germline values: CDR1 SGHTA, CDR2 FQGNSA. After removal of 5 bases from V and 0 bases from J, the junction contained 3 bases not matched to a gene. This CDR3 region has 14 residues. This chain's CDR3 is CASSTGQMNTEAFF. The CDR3 nucleotides read TGTGCCAGCAGCACGGGACAGATGAACACTGAAGCTTTCTTT.

The sample holds a few counts of this clonotype. V is TRBV7-3 and J is TRBJ2-1; TRBD2 agrees at 9 bases. Unmatched junction bases numbered 17, after V lost 4 bases and J lost 1 base. The V gene's germline CDR1 is SGHTA and CDR2 FQGTGA. CDR3 length: 20 amino acids. CDR3 sequence reads: CASSSLSRREGPRSYNEQFF. CDR3 coding DNA: TGTGCCAGCAGCTCCCTCTCTAGGCGGGAGGGCCCTCGATCCTACAATGAGCAGTTCTTC.

This clonotype was detected a few times. The chain recombines TRBV12-3 or TRBV12-4 with TRBJ1-2; D unclear. There are 14 residues in the CDR3. Trimming pared 3 bases from V and 4 bases from J, leaving 12 bases between. Here the CDR3 reads CASSFSIRTYGYTF. CDR3 sequence (DNA): TGTGCCAGCAGTTTCTCGATCAGGACCTATGGCTACACCTTC.

Many counts were recorded for this clonotype. The V call is TRBV4-3, the J call TRBJ2-3; 12 bases are shared with TRBD2. The CDR3 runs 16 residues. CDR1 is LGHNA and CDR2 is YSLEER in the germline V gene. The V segment lost 7 bases and the J segment 6 bases; nucleotides outside the gene matches: 11. CDR3 sequence reads: CASTKGGLAGSDTQYF. The CDR3 nucleotides read TGCGCCAGCACCAAGGGGGGACTAGCGGGCTCCGATACGCAGTATTTT.

This clonotype has just a few counts. The V and J genes are TRBV6-2 or TRBV6-3 and TRBJ2-4; 7 bases are shared with TRBD1. V lost 7 bases, J lost 0 bases, and 6 bases stayed unmatched. The CDR3 is 15 amino acids. Germline V gene data show CDR1 as MNHEY and CDR2 as SVGEGT. CDR3: CASTRDSLAKNIQYF. The DNA for the CDR3 is TGTGCCAGCACCCGGGACAGCCTAGCCAAAAACATTCAGTACTTC.

This clonotype was seen a few times. The V call is TRBV5-6, the J call TRBJ2-1; 7 bases match TRBD1. The V gene end was trimmed by 3 bases and the J gene end by 5 bases; junction bases not matched to a gene: 8. The germline V gene has CDR1 SGHDT and CDR2 YYEEEE. The CDR3 runs 15 residues. The CDR3 bases are TGTGCCAGCAGCTATATTGACAGGGATAACAATGAGCAGTTCTTC. Its translation is CASSYIDRDNNEQFF.

This chain connects TRBV15 to TRBJ2-1; D gene unclear. This CDR3 spans 15 amino acids. V was pared by 1 base and J by 1 base, with 8 bases between. CDR1 and CDR2 (germline): LNHNV, YYDKDF (reference sequence). The DNA for the CDR3 is TGTGCCACCAGCAGAGCTTATTCGTCCTACAATGAGCAGTTCTTC. Translating it yields CATSRAYSSYNEQFF.

CDR3 coding DNA: TGTGCCAGCCGAAAATACGGGGGAACCTACAATGAGCAGTTCTTC. This codes for CASRKYGGTYNEQFF. The gene calls are TRBV28 and TRBJ2-1; the D gene is possibly TRBD2 (6 bases). Trimming cost V 8 bases and J 2 bases, with 16 bases left between them. The CDR3 has 15 residues. Germline CDR1 reads MDHEN; CDR2 reads SYDVKM.

This clonotype was recorded many times. V usage is TRBV12-3 or TRBV12-4 and J usage is TRBJ2-2; D unclear. The length of the CDR3 is 13 residues. Trimming stripped 6 bases from V and 0 bases from J, with 5 bases between. The CDR3 DNA is TGTGCCAGCAGCGCCACGAACACCGGGGAGCTGTTTTTT. Its translation is CASSATNTGELFF.

This clonotype was seen only a few times. The rearrangement joins TRBV6-2 or TRBV6-3 to TRBJ1-1, with 9 positions matching TRBD1. With V trimmed by 6 bases and J by 9 bases, 2 bases remained unmatched. The CDR3 covers 11 residues. CDR1 and CDR2 (germline): MNHEY, SVGEGT. CDR3 loop: CASRDRGKAFF. In nucleotides, the CDR3 is TGTGCCAGCAGGGACAGGGGAAAAGCTTTCTTT.

This clonotype was counted a few times. The V call is TRBV12-3 or TRBV12-4, the J call TRBJ2-6, with TRBD1 matching 12 bases. The CDR3 has 20 amino acids. Trimming at V came to 5 bases and at J to 2 bases, leaving 13 bases not matched to a gene. Here the CDR3 reads CASSHHGTGGLRTGANVLTF. CDR3 sequence (DNA): TGTGCCAGCAGTCACCATGGGACAGGGGGCCTCAGGACTGGGGCCAACGTCCTGACTTTC.